These 32 T cell receptor beta chains share one sample of origin, sequenced in a study of blood T cell repertoires in COVID-19 (dated by TCRdb to about 2020). The library relied on the immunoSEQ multiplex PCR assay. Held by TCRdb, this immuneACCESS table contains in-frame sequences only and omits some clones. Under half of the omission traces to an unresolved V gene where checked; the cause of the rest is unknown. The sample table holds 200,000 to 300,000 clones, of which about 90% were seen once. The ten largest make up 3% to 4% of the sample. The sample taken for sequencing was peripheral blood. The source of these receptors is a woman aged 40 to 55 with acute or convalescent COVID-19.

The V call is TRBV18, the J call TRBJ2-7; D is perhaps TRBD2 (6 bases). Germline loops: CDR1 KGHSH, CDR2 LQKENI. The CDR3 runs to 15 residues. Trimming shortened V by 6 bases and J by 0 bases, and 15 bases separated the two germline ends. The CDR3 nucleotides read TGTGCCAGCTCGCGCACCTCCGGGAGCTCCTACGAGCAGTACGTC. The encoded protein is CASSRTSGSSYEQYV.

The chain combines TRBV6-5 with TRBJ1-1; weak D call: TRBD1 (5 bases). The CDR3 runs to 12 residues. The V and J ends lost 8 bases and 5 bases respectively, with 12 bases between them. Per the germline V gene, CDR1 is MNHEY and CDR2 is SVGAGI. This CDR3 is CASGFRGTEAFF. In nucleotides, the CDR3 is TGTGCCAGCGGATTCCGGGGGACTGAAGCTTTCTTT.

The rearrangement links TRBV3-1 (or the pseudogene TRBV3-2) to TRBJ1-1; 7 bases are a match to TRBD1. The junction had 10 bases not matched to a gene; V was cut back by 4 bases and J by 8 bases. The CDR3 is 14 residues long. The germline V gene has CDR1 LGHDT and CDR2 YNNKEL (reference sequence). The CDR3 loop reads CASSPADRAGEAFF. The CDR3 DNA sequence: TGTGCCAGCAGCCCCGCCGACAGGGCGGGAGAAGCTTTCTTT.

J is TRBJ1-3 and V is TRBV9; possibly TRBD1 for D (6 bases). The V and J ends lost 0 bases and 2 bases respectively, with 15 bases between them. Germline V gene data show CDR1 as SGDLS and CDR2 as YYNGEE. CDR3 length: 17 residues. The DNA of the CDR3 is TGTGCCAGCAGCGTAGAGGCCTACAGGGTAGCTGGAAACACCATATATTTT. Its translation is CASSVEAYRVAGNTIYF.

The chain has TRBV10-3 and TRBJ2-7; TRBD2 is a possible D gene (6 bases). Germline assignment: CDR1 ENHRY and CDR2 SYGVKD. Deletions cut 5 bases from V and 5 bases from J, with 13 bases between. The length of the CDR3 is 13 residues. The CDR3 sequence is CAISPGLSDEQYV. CDR3 sequence (DNA): TGTGCCATCAGTCCGGGACTCTCGGACGAGCAGTACGTC.

The chain links TRBV2 to TRBJ1-2; 8 nucleotides agree with TRBD1. Losses at the gene ends were 6 bases for V and 8 bases for J; bases not matched to a gene: 8. Looked up from germline, CDR1 is SNHLY and CDR2 is FYNNEI. The CDR3 has 13 residues. The CDR3 nucleotides are TGTGCCAGCAGGGACGGACAGGGAGAGGGCTACACCTTC. As protein: CASRDGQGEGYTF.

The V call is TRBV6-5, the J call TRBJ1-3; D is unclear. Germline V gene lookup returns CDR1 MNHEY and CDR2 SVGAGI. The CDR3 sequence is 14 residues long. V lost 2 bases and J lost 0, with 5 bases in between. DNA of the CDR3: TGTGCCAGCAGTTACGAGAACTCTGGAAACACCATATATTTT. It translates to CASSYENSGNTIYF.

The rearrangement joins TRBV28 to TRBJ2-1; 7 nucleotides match TRBD1. This CDR3 contains 13 residues. V shed 8 bases and J 0 bases; nucleotides not matched to a gene: 1. Germline CDR1 MDHEN, CDR2 SYDVKM. The DNA of the CDR3 is TGTGCCAGCCACAGGGGCTCCTACAATGAGCAGTTCTTC. It encodes CASHRGSYNEQFF.

The rearrangement joins TRBV3-1 (or the pseudogene TRBV3-2) to TRBJ2-4; D is perhaps TRBD1 (6 bases). The V end lost 4 bases, the J end lost 0 bases, and 19 bases lay between the germline ends. The CDR3 covers 18 residues. Germline V lookup: CDR1 LGHDT, CDR2 YNNKEL (reference sequence). The CDR3 reads CASSPQPRGNLAKNIQYF. CDR3 in DNA: TGTGCCAGCAGCCCCCAACCAAGGGGGAACCTAGCCAAAAACATTCAGTACTTC.

The chain links TRBV18 to TRBJ1-2; no firm D call. Trimming removed 6 bases at V and 0 bases at J, with 8 bases between. There are 13 residues in the CDR3. The germline V gene encodes CDR1 KGHSH and CDR2 LQKENI. CDR3 amino acids: CASSETSNYGYTF. The CDR3 nucleotides are TGTGCCAGCTCGGAGACTTCTAACTATGGCTACACCTTC.

This rearrangement joins TRBV2 to TRBJ2-1, with 7 bases fitting TRBD1. Germline trimming cut 8 bases from V and 2 bases from J; bases unmatched to any gene: 6. CDR1 is SNHLY, CDR2 FYNNEI, per germline. CDR3 length: 14 residues. The CDR3 loop is CASGRQGTYNEQFF. DNA for the CDR3: TGTGCCAGCGGGAGACAGGGCACCTACAATGAGCAGTTCTTC.

This chain links TRBV24-1 with TRBJ2-3; 8 bases line up with TRBD1. The length of the CDR3 is 18 residues. Trimming cost V 0 bases and J 4 bases; bases outside gene matches: 11. Germline lookup yields CDR1 KGHDR and CDR2 SFDVKD. CDR3 coding DNA: TGTGCCACCAGTGATTTGAATGCCCGGACAGGGCCCCCAGATACGCAGTATTTT. It specifies CATSDLNARTGPPDTQYF.

The genes are TRBV7-3 and TRBJ1-1; D gene uncertain. V was trimmed by 2 bases and J by 1 base, leaving 5 bases between them. Germline V gene data show CDR1 as SGHTA and CDR2 as FQGTGA. This CDR3 contains 13 residues. CDR3 amino acids: CASSLGRNTEAFF. As DNA, the CDR3 is TGTGCCAGCAGCTTAGGCAGGAACACTGAAGCTTTCTTT.

The chain combines TRBV29-1 with TRBJ1-2, with TRBD1 identical over 8 bases. The CDR3 consists of 15 residues. The V segment lost 8 bases and the J segment 8 bases; nucleotides outside the gene matches: 19. Germline V gene lookup returns CDR1 SQVTM and CDR2 ANQGSEA. CDR3 residues: CSFLAHERTGLGYTF. The CDR3 DNA follows: TGCAGCTTCCTCGCGCATGAAAGGACAGGGTTAGGCTACACCTTC. Looking up the rest from reference TRBV29-1 and TRBJ1-2 gives the full variable domain: SAVISQKPSRDICQRGTSLTIQCQVDSQVTMMFWYRQQPGQSLTLIATANQGSEATYESGFVIDKFPISRPNLTFSTLTVSNMSPEDSSIYLCSFLAHERTGLGYTFGSGTRLTVV.

The gene calls are TRBV25-1 and TRBJ1-2; no definite D call. The germline V gene has CDR1 MGHDK and CDR2 SYGVNS. The CDR3 is 12 residues long. The V and J ends lost 6 bases and 7 bases respectively, with 12 bases between them. CDR3 nucleotide sequence: TGTGCCAGCAGCAGTCTAGGTTCTGGCTACACCTTC. The encoded protein is CASSSLGSGYTF.

The rearrangement joins TRBV27 to TRBJ1-3, with D perhaps matching TRBD1 (5 bases). The CDR3 loop spans 22 amino acids. The germline V and J ends were trimmed by 5 bases and 0 bases, with 32 bases remaining between them. CDR1 is MNHEY, CDR2 SMNVEV, per germline (reference sequence). As DNA, the CDR3 is TGTGCCAGCAGTCCCCTAGCCCCTTCTCTGCTGGCGGGACGGAGCTCTGGAAACACCATATATTTT. Protein: CASSPLAPSLLAGRSSGNTIYF.

The chain uses TRBV5-8 and TRBJ2-1, with TRBD1 matching over 10 bases. Unmatched junction bases numbered 9, after V lost 3 bases and J lost 6 bases. The CDR3 is 16 amino acids. CDR1 and CDR2 from the germline V gene are SGHTS and YDEGEE. DNA for the CDR3: TGTGCCAGCAGCTCACCGGGACAGGGGTTAGGCAATGAGCAGTTCTTC. Residues: CASSSPGQGLGNEQFF.

The chain uses TRBV14 and TRBJ2-3, with 9 bases fitting TRBD2. Germline CDR1 SGHDN, CDR2 FVKESK. The J segment lost 5 bases and the V segment lost 1 base, leaving 10 bases of the junction unmatched. CDR3 length: 17 amino acids. The CDR3 coding sequence is TGTGCCAGCAGCCAAGGGTCGGGACTAGCCGTTGGAGATACGCAGTATTTT. It specifies CASSQGSGLAVGDTQYF.

The table lists this clone with a few counts. This rearrangement joins TRBV10-2 to TRBJ1-2, with 10 bases that match TRBD1. The CDR3 totals 16 residues. V was pared by 3 bases and J by 4 bases, with 8 bases of the junction left unmatched. Germline CDR1 and CDR2: WSHSY and SAAADI. The CDR3 DNA reads TGCGCCAGCAGTGACCCCGGGACAGGGGCTGGCTATGGCTACACCTTC. Its translation is CASSDPGTGAGYGYTF.

The chain employs TRBV4-2 and TRBJ1-2; D ambiguous. From germline, CDR1 is LGHNA and CDR2 YNFKEQ. The germline V and J ends were trimmed by 1 base and 2 bases, with 8 bases remaining between them. The CDR3 runs to 14 residues. The CDR3 region has the DNA TGTGCCAGCAGCCAAGCGGTGGAGAACTATGGCTACACCTTC. It specifies CASSQAVENYGYTF.

The chain links TRBV18 to TRBJ2-4, with TRBD1 matching over 7 bases. The CDR3 is 15 amino acids. Looked up from germline, CDR1 is KGHSH and CDR2 is LQKENI. Unmatched junction bases numbered 3, after V lost 3 bases and J lost 1 base. This CDR3 is CASSPQGQAKNIQYF. DNA of the CDR3: TGTGCCAGCTCACCGCAGGGACAGGCCAAAAACATTCAGTACTTC. The variable domain in full, completed from reference TRBV18 and TRBJ2-4, reads NAGVMQNPRHLVRRRGQEARLRCSPMKGHSHVYWYRQLPEEGLKFMVYLQKENIIDESGMPKERFSAEFPKEGPSILRIQQVVRGDSAAYFCASSPQGQAKNIQYFGAGTRLSVL.

This chain links TRBV19 with TRBJ1-2, with D possibly being TRBD1 (6 bases). CDR1 and CDR2 (germline): LNHDA, SQIVND (reference sequence). V lost 6 bases and J 3 bases, leaving 20 bases between the germline ends. The CDR3 is made up of 16 amino acids. Written as DNA, the CDR3 is TGTGCCAGTAGAAATTATCAACAGGGCCAAGACTATGGCTACACCTTC. Translated: CASRNYQQGQDYGYTF.

The chain recombines TRBV7-9 with TRBJ1-2; D gene uncertain. This CDR3 has 15 residues. Germline V CDR1 and CDR2: SEHNR, FQNEAQ (reference sequence). V lost 3 bases and J lost 4, with 15 bases in between. The CDR3 loop reads CASSFSGRERYGYTF. CDR3 nucleotides: TGTGCCAGCAGCTTTTCGGGGAGGGAGCGCTATGGCTACACCTTC. Variable domain in full (rest from reference TRBV7-9 and TRBJ1-2): DTGVSQNPRHKITKRGQNVTFRCDPISEHNRLYWYRQTLGQGPEFLTYFQNEAQLEKSRLLSDRFSAERPKGSFSTLEIQRTEQGDSAMYLCASSFSGRERYGYTFGSGTRLTVV.

CDR3 in amino acids: CASSPGGGRGTDTQYF. CDR3 bases: TGTGCCAGCAGCCCAGGGGGCGGAAGGGGCACAGATACGCAGTATTTT. V is TRBV7-9 and J is TRBJ2-3; 8 positions agree with TRBD1. Germline assignment: CDR1 SEHNR and CDR2 FQNEAQ (reference sequence). The CDR3 has 16 amino acids. V trimming: 5 bases; J trimming: 1 base; junction bases outside the gene matches: 8.

The chain links TRBV27 to TRBJ2-5, with 10 bases matching TRBD1. Germline CDR1 reads MNHEY; CDR2 reads SMNVEV (reference sequence). The CDR3 length is 16 residues. V lost 4 bases and J lost 2; bases outside the gene matches: 7. The CDR3 DNA sequence: TGTGCCAGCAGTTGGGGACAGGGGAGGCCTCAAGAGACCCAGTACTTC. The encoded protein is CASSWGQGRPQETQYF.

In this sample, this clone turned up once. The genes are TRBV19 and TRBJ2-1; 9 bases line up with TRBD2. After removal of 3 bases from V and 1 base from J, the junction contained 13 bases not matched to a gene. The CDR3 totals 19 residues. From germline, CDR1 is LNHDA and CDR2 SQIVND (reference sequence). DNA for the CDR3: TGTGCCAGTAGTATCCGAGGGCGGGGGGGACTAACTTCCTACAATGAGCAGTTCTTC. Protein: CASSIRGRGGLTSYNEQFF.

The chain combines TRBV11-1 with TRBJ2-1, with 11 bases identical to TRBD2. The CDR3 runs to 14 residues. J lost 7 bases, V lost 6 bases, and 5 bases had no gene match. From germline, CDR1 is SGHAT and CDR2 FQDESV (reference sequence). The CDR3 is CASRHSGGGNEQFF. CDR3 nucleotide sequence: TGTGCCAGCAGGCATAGCGGGGGGGGTAATGAGCAGTTCTTC.

The chain has TRBV6-6 and TRBJ2-7, with 8 nucleotides matching TRBD2. Trimming at V came to 5 bases and at J to 0 bases, leaving 6 bases not matched to a gene. Germline CDR1 is MNHNY and CDR2 is SVGAGI (reference sequence). This CDR3 contains 15 residues. The CDR3 DNA sequence: TGTGCCAGCAGTCTGGAGGCGGGGGGCTCCTACGAGCAGTACGTC. Protein sequence: CASSLEAGGSYEQYV.

The gene calls are TRBV6-5 and TRBJ1-2; D may be TRBD1 (6 bases). The CDR3 has 15 residues. Trimming removed 3 bases from V and 2 bases from J, with 13 bases in between. CDR1 and CDR2 from the germline V gene are MNHEY and SVGAGI. The chain's CDR3 is CASSYFLDSNYGYTF. The CDR3 DNA follows: TGTGCCAGCAGTTATTTTTTGGACAGCAACTATGGCTACACCTTC.

The rearrangement uses TRBV27 and TRBJ2-6; D is ambiguous. The CDR3 is 15 amino acids. The V and J ends lost 7 bases and 1 base respectively, with 11 bases between them. Germline CDR1 reads MNHEY; CDR2 reads SMNVEV (reference sequence). The CDR3 spells CASKTTGSGANVLTF. CDR3 in DNA: TGTGCCAGCAAAACGACTGGGTCTGGGGCCAACGTCCTGACTTTC. Full variable domain (rest looked up from reference TRBV27 and TRBJ2-6): EAQVTQNPRYLITVTGKKLTVTCSQNMNHEYMSWYRQDPGLGLRQIYYSMNVEVTDKGDVPEGYKVSRKEKRNFPLILESPSPNQTSLYFCASKTTGSGANVLTFGAGSRLTVL.

The chain is built from TRBV30 and TRBJ1-1; 9 bases agree with TRBD1. Germline CDR1 and CDR2: GTSNPN and SVGIG (reference sequence). V lost 3 bases to trimming and J lost 4 bases; unmatched junction nucleotides: 6. The CDR3 consists of 14 residues. The CDR3 loop reads CAWRGQGGGTEAFF. The DNA for the CDR3 is TGTGCCTGGAGGGGACAGGGAGGTGGCACTGAAGCTTTCTTT.

The V gene is TRBV4-1, the J gene TRBJ2-1, with D possibly matching TRBD1 (5 bases). Per the germline V gene, CDR1 is MGHRA and CDR2 is YSYEKL. V lost 0 bases and J lost 7, with 10 bases in between. The CDR3 has 14 amino acids. CDR3 sequence reads: CASSQDRGLNEQFF. CDR3 bases: TGCGCCAGCAGCCAAGATAGGGGCTTGAATGAGCAGTTCTTC.